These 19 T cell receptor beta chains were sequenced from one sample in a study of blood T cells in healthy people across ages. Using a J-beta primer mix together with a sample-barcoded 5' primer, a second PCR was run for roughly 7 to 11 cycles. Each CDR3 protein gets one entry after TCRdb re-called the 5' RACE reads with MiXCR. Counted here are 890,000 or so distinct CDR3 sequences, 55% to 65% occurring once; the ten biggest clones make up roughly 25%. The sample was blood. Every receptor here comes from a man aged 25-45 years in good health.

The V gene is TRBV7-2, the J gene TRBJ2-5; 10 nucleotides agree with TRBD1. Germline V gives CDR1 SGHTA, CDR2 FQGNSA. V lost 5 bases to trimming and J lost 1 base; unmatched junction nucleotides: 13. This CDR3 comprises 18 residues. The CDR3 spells CASSPRGPGTGAQETQYF. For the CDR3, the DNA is TGTGCCAGCAGCCCTCGCGGTCCCGGGACAGGGGCCCAAGAGACCCAGTACTTC.

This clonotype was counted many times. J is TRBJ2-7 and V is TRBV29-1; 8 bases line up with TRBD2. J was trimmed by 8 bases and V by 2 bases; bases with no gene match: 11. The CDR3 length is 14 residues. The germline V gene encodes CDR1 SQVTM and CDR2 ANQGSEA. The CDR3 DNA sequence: TGCAGCGTTGAACAGAGGATTAGCGGGATTAAGCAGTACTTC. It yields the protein CSVEQRISGIKQYF.

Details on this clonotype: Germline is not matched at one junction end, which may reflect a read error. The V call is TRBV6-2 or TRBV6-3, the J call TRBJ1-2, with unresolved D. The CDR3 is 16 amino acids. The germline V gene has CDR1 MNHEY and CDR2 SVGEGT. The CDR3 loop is CASSYPPVLANDGYTF. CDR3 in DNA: TGTGCCAGCAGTTACCCACCAGTCCTCGCTAACGATGGCTACACCTTC.

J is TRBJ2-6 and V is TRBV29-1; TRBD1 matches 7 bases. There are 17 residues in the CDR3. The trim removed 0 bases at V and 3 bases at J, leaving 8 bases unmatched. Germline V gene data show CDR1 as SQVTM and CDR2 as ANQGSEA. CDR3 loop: CSVEDLQGVNGANVLTF. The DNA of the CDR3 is TGCAGCGTTGAAGATTTGCAGGGGGTCAATGGGGCCAACGTCCTGACTTTC.

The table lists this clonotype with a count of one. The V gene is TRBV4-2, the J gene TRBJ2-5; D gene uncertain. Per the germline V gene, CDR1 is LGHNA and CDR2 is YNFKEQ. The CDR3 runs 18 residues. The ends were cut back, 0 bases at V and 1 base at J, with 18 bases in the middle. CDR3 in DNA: TGTGCCAGCAGCCAAGATGGGGTGCTAGGCGCGGCCCAAGAGACCCAGTACTTC. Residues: CASSQDGVLGAAQETQYF.

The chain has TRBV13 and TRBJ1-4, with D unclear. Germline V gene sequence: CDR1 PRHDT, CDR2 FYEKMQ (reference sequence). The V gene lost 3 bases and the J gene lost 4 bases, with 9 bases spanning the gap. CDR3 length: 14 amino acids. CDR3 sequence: CASSLTRLNEKLFF. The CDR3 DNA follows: TGTGCCAGCAGCTTGACAAGGCTTAATGAAAAACTGTTTTTT. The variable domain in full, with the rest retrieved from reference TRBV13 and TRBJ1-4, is AAGVIQSPRHLIKEKRETATLKCYPIPRHDTVYWYQQGPGQDPQFLISFYEKMQSDKGSIPDRFSAQQFSDYHSELNMSSLELGDSALYFCASSLTRLNEKLFFGSGTQLSVL.

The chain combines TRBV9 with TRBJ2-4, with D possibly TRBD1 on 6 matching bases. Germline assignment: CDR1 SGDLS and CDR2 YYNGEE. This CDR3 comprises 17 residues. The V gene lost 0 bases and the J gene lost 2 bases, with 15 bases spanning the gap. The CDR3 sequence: CASSVDIPGQTKNIQYF. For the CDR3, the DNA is TGTGCCAGCAGCGTAGATATCCCCGGACAGACCAAAAACATTCAGTACTTC.

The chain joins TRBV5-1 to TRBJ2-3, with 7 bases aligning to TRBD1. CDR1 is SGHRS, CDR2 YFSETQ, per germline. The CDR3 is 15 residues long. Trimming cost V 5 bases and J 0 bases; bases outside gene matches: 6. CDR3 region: CASRVGTVSTDTQYF. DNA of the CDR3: TGCGCCAGCAGGGTAGGGACAGTTAGCACAGATACGCAGTATTTT.

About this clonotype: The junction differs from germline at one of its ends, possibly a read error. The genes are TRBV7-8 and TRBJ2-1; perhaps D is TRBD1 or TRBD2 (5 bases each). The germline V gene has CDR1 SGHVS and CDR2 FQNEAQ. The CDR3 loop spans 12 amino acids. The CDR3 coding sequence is TGTACCAGTAAGAGGGGCGTCAATGAGCAGTTCTTC. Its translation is CTSKRGVNEQFF.

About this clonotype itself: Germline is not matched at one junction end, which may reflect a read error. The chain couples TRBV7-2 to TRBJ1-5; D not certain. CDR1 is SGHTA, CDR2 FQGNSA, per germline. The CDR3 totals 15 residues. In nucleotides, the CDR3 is TGTGCCAGCAGCTTAGTTACCGATAGCAATCAGCCCCGGCATTTT. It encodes CASSLVTDSNQPRHF.

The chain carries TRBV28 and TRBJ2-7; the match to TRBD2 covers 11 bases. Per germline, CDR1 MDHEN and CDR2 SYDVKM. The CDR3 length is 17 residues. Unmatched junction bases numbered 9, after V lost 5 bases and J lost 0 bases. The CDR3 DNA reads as TGTGCCAGCAGTCTTTCCCCTAGCGGGAGGAGCTCCTACGAGCAGTACTTC. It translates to CASSLSPSGRSSYEQYF.

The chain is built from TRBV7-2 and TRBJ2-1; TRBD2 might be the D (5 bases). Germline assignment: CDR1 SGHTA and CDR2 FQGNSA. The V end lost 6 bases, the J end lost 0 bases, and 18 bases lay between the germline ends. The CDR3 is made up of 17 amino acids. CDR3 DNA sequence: TGTGCCAGCAGAGCCGCAACGGGTCGGGGCTCCTACAATGAGCAGTTCTTC. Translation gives CASRAATGRGSYNEQFF.

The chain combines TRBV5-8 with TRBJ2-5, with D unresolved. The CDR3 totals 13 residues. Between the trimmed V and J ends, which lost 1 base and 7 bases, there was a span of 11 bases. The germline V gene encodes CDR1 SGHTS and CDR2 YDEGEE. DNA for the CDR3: TGTGCCAGCAGCTTGACAGAAGTTCCGACCCAGTACTTC. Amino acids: CASSLTEVPTQYF.

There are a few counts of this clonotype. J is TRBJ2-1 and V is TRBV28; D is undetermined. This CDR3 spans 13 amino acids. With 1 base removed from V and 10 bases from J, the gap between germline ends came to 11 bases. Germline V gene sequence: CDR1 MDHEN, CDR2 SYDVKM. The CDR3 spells CASSLSRRTEQFF. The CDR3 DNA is TGTGCCAGCAGTTTATCGAGGAGAACAGAGCAGTTCTTC.

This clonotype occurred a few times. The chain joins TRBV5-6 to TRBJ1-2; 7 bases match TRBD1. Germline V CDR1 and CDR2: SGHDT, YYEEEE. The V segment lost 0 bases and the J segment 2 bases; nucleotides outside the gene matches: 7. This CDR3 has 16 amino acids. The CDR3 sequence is CASSLGIQGVNYGYTF. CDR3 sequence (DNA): TGTGCCAGCAGCTTGGGTATCCAGGGGGTGAACTATGGCTACACCTTC.

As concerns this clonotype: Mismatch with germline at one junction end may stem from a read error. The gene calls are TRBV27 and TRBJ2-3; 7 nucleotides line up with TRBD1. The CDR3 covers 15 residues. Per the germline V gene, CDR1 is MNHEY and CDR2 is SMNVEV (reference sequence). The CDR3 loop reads CASSLNRDSTDTRYF. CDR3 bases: TGTGCCAGCAGTTTAAACAGGGACAGCACAGATACGCGGTATTTT.

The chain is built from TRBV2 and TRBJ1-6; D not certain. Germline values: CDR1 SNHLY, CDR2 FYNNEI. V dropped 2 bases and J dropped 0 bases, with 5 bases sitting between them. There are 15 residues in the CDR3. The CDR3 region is CASSEQSSYNSPLHF. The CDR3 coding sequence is TGTGCCAGCAGTGAACAGAGCTCCTATAATTCACCCCTCCACTTT.

CDR3 DNA: TGTGCCAGCAGCTTACCGGTGGCTAGCACAGATACGCAGTATTTT. Protein sequence: CASSLPVASTDTQYF. V is TRBV7-2 and J is TRBJ2-3; unclear D gene. This CDR3 is 15 amino acids long. CDR1 is SGHTA and CDR2 is FQGNSA in the germline V gene. Trimming removed 2 bases from V and 0 bases from J, with 9 bases in between.

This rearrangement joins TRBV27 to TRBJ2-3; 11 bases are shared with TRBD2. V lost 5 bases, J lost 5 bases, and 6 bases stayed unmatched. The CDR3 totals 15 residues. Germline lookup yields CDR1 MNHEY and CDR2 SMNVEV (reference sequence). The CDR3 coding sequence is TGTGCCAGCAGTATCTTTAGCGGGGGGGAAGATACGCAGTATTTT. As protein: CASSIFSGGEDTQYF.